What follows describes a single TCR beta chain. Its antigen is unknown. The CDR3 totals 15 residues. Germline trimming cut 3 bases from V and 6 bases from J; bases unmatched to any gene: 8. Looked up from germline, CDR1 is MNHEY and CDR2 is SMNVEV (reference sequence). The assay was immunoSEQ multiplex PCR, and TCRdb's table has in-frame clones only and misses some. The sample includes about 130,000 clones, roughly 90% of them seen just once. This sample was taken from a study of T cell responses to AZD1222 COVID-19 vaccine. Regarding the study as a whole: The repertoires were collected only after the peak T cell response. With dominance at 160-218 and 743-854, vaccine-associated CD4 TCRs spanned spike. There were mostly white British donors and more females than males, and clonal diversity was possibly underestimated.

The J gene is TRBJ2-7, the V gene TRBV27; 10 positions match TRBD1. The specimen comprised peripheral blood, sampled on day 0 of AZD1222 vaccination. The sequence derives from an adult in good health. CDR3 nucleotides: TGTGCCAGCAGTTTCGGGACAGGGGTTACACGCGAGCAGTACTTC. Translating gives CASSFGTGVTREQYF.